The 25 T cell receptor beta chains presented below share a single source sample, sequenced in a study of T cell responses to AZD1222 COVID-19 vaccine. The table came from immunoSEQ multiplex PCR; TCRdb's copy has only in-frame clones and leaves some out. Of around 130,000 clones in the sample, about 88% were seen once. Source: peripheral blood, taken 28 days after the second AZD1222 dose. Receptors were obtained from an adult who received the AZD1222 COVID-19 vaccine.

The CDR3 is CASSTFTSGGNEQFF. The DNA of the CDR3 is TGTGCCAGCAGCACCTTTACTAGCGGGGGAAATGAGCAGTTCTTC. The gene calls are TRBV11-3 and TRBJ2-1; 11 nucleotides line up with TRBD2. The germline gives CDR1 SGHNT, CDR2 YENEEA. With V trimmed by 5 bases and J by 7 bases, 7 bases remained unmatched. The CDR3 spans 15 residues.

The chain carries TRBV5-1 and TRBJ1-2; the D gene is possibly TRBD1 (6 bases). V was cut by 3 bases and J by 8 bases, with 14 bases left in between. The CDR3 length is 13 residues. CDR1 is SGHRS, CDR2 YFSETQ, per germline. The CDR3: CASSSRGEEGYTF. CDR3 DNA: TGCGCCAGCAGCTCCAGGGGTGAGGAAGGCTACACCTTC.

This chain links TRBV28 with TRBJ2-1, with D possibly matching TRBD2 (7 bases). The germline V gene encodes CDR1 MDHEN and CDR2 SYDVKM. Trimming left V 2 bases short and J 10 bases short, with 18 bases between. There are 15 residues in the CDR3. CDR3 in amino acids: CASSLRGGGTSEQFF. Here the CDR3 DNA reads TGTGCCAGCAGTTTAAGAGGGGGGGGCACCTCCGAGCAGTTCTTC.

J is TRBJ2-3 and V is TRBV7-3, with TRBD2 as a possible D gene (5 bases). The germline gives CDR1 SGHTA, CDR2 FQGTGA. V was cut by 1 base and J by 4 bases, with 15 bases left in between. The CDR3 has 16 amino acids. The CDR3 region is CASSLNGVGSSDTQYF. The CDR3 DNA sequence: TGTGCCAGCAGCTTAAACGGGGTGGGGTCCTCAGATACGCAGTATTTT.

The rearrangement links TRBV28 to TRBJ2-3; maybe TRBD1 (6 bases). Trimming stripped 4 bases from V and 5 bases from J, with 16 bases between. The CDR3 runs 15 residues. Germline CDR1 is MDHEN and CDR2 is SYDVKM. The CDR3 protein is CASSSPQGPGDTQYF. The CDR3 DNA reads TGTGCCAGCAGTTCCCCCCAGGGGCCAGGAGATACGCAGTATTTT.

V usage is TRBV7-3 and J usage is TRBJ2-1, with TRBD1 identical over 7 bases. Trimming removed 4 bases from V and 8 bases from J; junction bases left unmatched: 14. The germline V gene encodes CDR1 SGHTA and CDR2 FQGTGA. The CDR3 consists of 16 residues. In DNA, the CDR3 is TGTGCCAGCAGCTCCTCACCGGGACAGTTAGAGGATGAGCAGTTCTTC. Protein: CASSSSPGQLEDEQFF.

The V and J genes are TRBV2 and TRBJ1-3; 7 bases line up with TRBD1. Germline CDR1 SNHLY, CDR2 FYNNEI. Trimming took 2 bases from V and 3 from J; bases not matched to a gene: 1. The CDR3 spans 14 residues. The CDR3 protein is CASSEQGVGNTIYF. In DNA form, the CDR3 reads TGTGCCAGCAGTGAACAGGGGGTTGGAAACACCATATATTTT.

V gene TRBV5-6 combines with J gene TRBJ2-3; D not resolved. Looked up from germline, CDR1 is SGHDT and CDR2 is YYEEEE. Trimming removed 6 bases at V and 2 bases at J, with 13 bases between. The CDR3 covers 14 residues. CDR3 protein: CASKWASYTDTQYF. In DNA form, the CDR3 reads TGTGCCAGCAAATGGGCCAGCTACACAGATACGCAGTATTTT.

The chain employs TRBV4-2 and TRBJ2-1; D is possibly TRBD1 or TRBD2 (5 bases each). The V and J ends lost 1 base and 1 base respectively, with 8 bases between them. The CDR3 extends over 15 amino acids. Germline CDR1 LGHNA, CDR2 YNFKEQ. The CDR3 DNA sequence: TGTGCCAGCAGCCAAGTCGGGACGTCCTACAATGAGCAGTTCTTC. Amino acids: CASSQVGTSYNEQFF.

V gene TRBV23-1 combines with J gene TRBJ2-5; TRBD2 aligns across 12 bases. TRBV23-1 is an ORF, and what it does is uncertain. The ends lost 4 bases at V and 0 bases at J; junction bases unmatched: 3. The CDR3 spans 16 residues. CDR3 region: CASSLGLAGNQETQYF. The CDR3 DNA follows: TGCGCCAGCAGTCTCGGACTAGCGGGGAACCAAGAGACCCAGTACTTC.

The chain carries TRBV6-1 and TRBJ1-6; no reliable D call. The CDR3 length is 15 residues. V was shortened by 1 base and J by 9 bases, with 13 bases between the two germline ends. The germline CDR1 and CDR2 sequences are MNHNS and SASEGT. For the CDR3, the DNA is TGTGCCAGCAGTGAAGTAGAAAGGAAGGGTTCACCCCTCCACTTT. Its protein is CASSEVERKGSPLHF.

This clone was seen a single time. The V and J genes are TRBV28 and TRBJ1-3; maybe TRBD1 (5 bases). The CDR3 runs 15 residues. Germline CDR1 reads MDHEN; CDR2 reads SYDVKM. Trimming took 0 bases from V and 0 from J, leaving 6 bases between them. The DNA of the CDR3 is TGTGCCAGCAGTTTATGGGACATCTCTGGAAACACCATATATTTT. As protein: CASSLWDISGNTIYF.

The genes are TRBV28 and TRBJ1-1, with D possibly matching TRBD1 (5 bases). The CDR3 extends over 13 amino acids. Germline CDR1 and CDR2: MDHEN and SYDVKM. Trimming pared 6 bases from V and 8 bases from J, leaving 16 bases between. The CDR3 here is CASRLTGLQEAFF. The CDR3 nucleotides read TGTGCCAGCAGGTTGACGGGACTTCAGGAAGCTTTCTTT.

V usage is TRBV6-6 and J usage is TRBJ2-5; 8 nucleotides agree with TRBD2. The length of the CDR3 is 13 residues. Germline V gives CDR1 MNHNY, CDR2 SVGAGI (reference sequence). Trimming removed 6 bases from V and 4 bases from J; junction bases left unmatched: 4. The CDR3, as DNA: TGTGCCAGCAGCTATAGCGGGGTAGAGACCCAGTACTTC. Translated, it gives CASSYSGVETQYF.

The rearrangement links TRBV28 to TRBJ2-5, with TRBD1 identical over 9 bases. Germline CDR1 and CDR2: MDHEN and SYDVKM. V trimming: 4 bases; J trimming: 4 bases; junction bases outside the gene matches: 13. The CDR3 contains 17 residues. The CDR3 is CASSSYSDRGGRETQYF. CDR3 sequence (DNA): TGTGCCAGCAGTTCTTACTCGGACAGGGGAGGAAGAGAGACCCAGTACTTC.

The chain uses TRBV10-2 and TRBJ1-5, with D perhaps matching TRBD1 (5 bases). This CDR3 spans 14 amino acids. Trimming took off 4 bases at V and 6 bases at J, with 13 bases between the two ends. CDR1 is WSHSY and CDR2 is SAAADI in the germline V gene. This CDR3 is CASSGRVRGQPQHF. As DNA, the CDR3 is TGCGCCAGCAGTGGTAGGGTGAGGGGTCAGCCCCAGCATTTT.

The table lists this clone with a count of one. The chain combines TRBV3-1 (or the pseudogene TRBV3-2) with TRBJ1-5, with 8 bases that match TRBD1. Germline V CDR1 and CDR2: LGHDT, YNNKEL (reference sequence). This CDR3 contains 14 residues. V shed 3 bases, J shed 7 bases, and the junction held 5 bases outside the gene matches. CDR3 sequence (DNA): TGTGCCAGCAGCCATTCACAGGGGGGGCAGCCCCAGCATTTT. Protein sequence: CASSHSQGGQPQHF.

The chain has TRBV7-2 and TRBJ2-7; a weak D match, TRBD2 (5 bases). Trimming removed 5 bases from V and 1 base from J, with 12 bases in between. The CDR3 has 14 residues. Germline V lookup: CDR1 SGHTA, CDR2 FQGNSA. CDR3 bases: TGTGCCAGCAGCCATAGCGTTGGGTCCTACGAGCAGTACTTC. As protein: CASSHSVGSYEQYF.

This chain uses TRBV27 with TRBJ2-1; possible D gene TRBD2, 6 bases. Trimming stripped 3 bases from V and 4 bases from J, with 13 bases between. The CDR3 is 15 amino acids. Per germline, CDR1 MNHEY and CDR2 SMNVEV (reference sequence). CDR3 residues: CASSFGGSVYNEQFF. CDR3 sequence (DNA): TGTGCCAGCAGTTTTGGAGGGAGTGTGTACAATGAGCAGTTCTTC.

The chain combines TRBV5-6 with TRBJ2-6; D unresolved. The germline gives CDR1 SGHDT, CDR2 YYEEEE. The CDR3 consists of 16 residues. Trimming cost V 5 bases and J 0 bases, with 12 bases left between them. The CDR3 nucleotides are TGTGCCAGCAGGTCGAGAATTCGCTCTGGGGCCAACGTCCTGACTTTC. Amino acids: CASRSRIRSGANVLTF.

On this clone: Germline is not matched at one junction end, which may reflect a read error. This chain connects TRBV2 to TRBJ1-1; maybe TRBD1 (6 bases). Looked up from germline, CDR1 is SNHLY and CDR2 is FYNNEI. This CDR3 has 14 residues. CDR3 sequence reads: CASREDRTNTEAFF. The DNA for the CDR3 is TGTGCCAGCAGGGAAGACAGGACGAACACTGAAGCTTTCTTT.

V gene TRBV7-7 combines with J gene TRBJ2-5, with D possibly TRBD2 on 7 matching bases. Germline CDR1 reads SSHAT; CDR2 reads FNYEAQ (reference sequence). Trimming pared 11 bases from V and 4 bases from J, leaving 17 bases between. The CDR3 runs 13 residues. The CDR3 loop reads CAAGGAEGETQYF. The CDR3 coding sequence is TGTGCCGCTGGGGGGGCCGAGGGAGAGACCCAGTACTTC. The full variable domain, rest sourced from reference TRBV7-7 and TRBJ2-5, is GAGVSQSPRYKVTKRGQDVTLRCDPISSHATLYWYQQALGQGPEFLTYFNYEAQPDKSGLPSDRFSAERPEGSISTLTIQRTEQRDSAMYRCAAGGAEGETQYFGPGTRLLVL.

The V gene is TRBV28, the J gene TRBJ1-4; tentatively, D is TRBD1 (6 bases). V was clipped by 6 bases and J by 4 bases, with 12 bases between them. This CDR3 contains 14 residues. The germline V gene has CDR1 MDHEN and CDR2 SYDVKM. CDR3 DNA: TGTGCCAGCAGCTCAGGGGCCCTTAATGAAAAACTGTTTTTT. Residues: CASSSGALNEKLFF.

This chain joins TRBV6-5 and TRBJ2-1; D is possibly TRBD2 (6 bases). Deletions cut 8 bases from V and 1 base from J, with 9 bases between. The CDR3 has 13 residues. From germline, CDR1 is MNHEY and CDR2 SVGAGI. CDR3 residues: CASQEGSYNEQFF. The CDR3 nucleotides read TGTGCCAGCCAGGAGGGGTCCTACAATGAGCAGTTCTTC.

V and J are TRBV29-1 and TRBJ2-5; D is perhaps TRBD2 (5 bases). Deletions cut 4 bases from V and 1 base from J, with 13 bases between. Germline CDR1 is SQVTM and CDR2 is ANQGSEA. The CDR3 contains 14 residues. CDR3: CSVGEGTSQETQYF. The DNA of the CDR3 is TGCAGCGTTGGAGAGGGTACGAGCCAAGAGACCCAGTACTTC.